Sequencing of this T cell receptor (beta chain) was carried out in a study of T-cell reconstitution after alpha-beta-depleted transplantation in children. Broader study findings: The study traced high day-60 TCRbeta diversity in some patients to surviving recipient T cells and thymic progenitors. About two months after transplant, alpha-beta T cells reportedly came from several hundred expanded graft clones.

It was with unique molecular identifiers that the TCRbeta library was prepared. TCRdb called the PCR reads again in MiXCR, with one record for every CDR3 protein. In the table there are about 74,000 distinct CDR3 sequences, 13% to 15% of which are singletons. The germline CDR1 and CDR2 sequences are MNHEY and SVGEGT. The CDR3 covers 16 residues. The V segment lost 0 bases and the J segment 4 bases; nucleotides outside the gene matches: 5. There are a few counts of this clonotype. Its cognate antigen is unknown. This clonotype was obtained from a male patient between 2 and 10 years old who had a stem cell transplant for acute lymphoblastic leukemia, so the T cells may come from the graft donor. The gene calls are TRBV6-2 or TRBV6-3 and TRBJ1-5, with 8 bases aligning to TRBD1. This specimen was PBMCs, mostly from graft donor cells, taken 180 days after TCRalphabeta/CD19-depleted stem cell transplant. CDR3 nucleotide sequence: TGTGCCAGCAGTTACTCGGACAGGGCAGGAAATCAGCCCCAGCATTTT. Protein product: CASSYSDRAGNQPQHF.